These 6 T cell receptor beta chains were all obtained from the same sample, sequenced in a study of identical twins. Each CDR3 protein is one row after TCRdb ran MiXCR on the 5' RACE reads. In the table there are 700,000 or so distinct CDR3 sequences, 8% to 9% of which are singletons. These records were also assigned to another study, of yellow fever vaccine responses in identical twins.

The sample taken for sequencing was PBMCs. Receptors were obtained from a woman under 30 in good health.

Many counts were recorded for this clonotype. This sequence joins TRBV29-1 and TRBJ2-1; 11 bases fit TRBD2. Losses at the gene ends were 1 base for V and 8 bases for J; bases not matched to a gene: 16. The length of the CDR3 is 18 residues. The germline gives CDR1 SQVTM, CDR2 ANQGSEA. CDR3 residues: CSVEGSFSGRADVDEQFF. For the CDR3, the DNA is TGCAGCGTTGAAGGCAGCTTTAGCGGGAGGGCGGATGTCGATGAGCAGTTCTTC.

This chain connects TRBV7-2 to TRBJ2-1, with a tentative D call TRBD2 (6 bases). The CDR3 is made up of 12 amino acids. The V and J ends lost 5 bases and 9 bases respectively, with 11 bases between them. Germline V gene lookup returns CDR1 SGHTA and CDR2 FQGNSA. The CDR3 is CASSLTSFEQFF. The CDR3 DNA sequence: TGTGCCAGCAGCCTCACTAGCTTTGAGCAGTTCTTC.

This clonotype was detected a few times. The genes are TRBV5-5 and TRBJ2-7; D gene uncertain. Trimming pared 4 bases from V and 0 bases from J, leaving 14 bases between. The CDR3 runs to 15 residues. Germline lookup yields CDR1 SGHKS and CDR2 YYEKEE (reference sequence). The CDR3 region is CASSAETLSSYEQYF. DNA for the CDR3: TGTGCCAGCAGCGCGGAGACTCTCTCCTCCTACGAGCAGTACTTC.

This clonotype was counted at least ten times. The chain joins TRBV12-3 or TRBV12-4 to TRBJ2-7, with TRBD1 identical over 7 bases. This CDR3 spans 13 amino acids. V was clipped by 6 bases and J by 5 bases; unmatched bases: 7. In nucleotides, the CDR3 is TGTGCCAGCAGCCAACAGGGGATCAACGAGCAGTACTTC. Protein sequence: CASSQQGINEQYF.

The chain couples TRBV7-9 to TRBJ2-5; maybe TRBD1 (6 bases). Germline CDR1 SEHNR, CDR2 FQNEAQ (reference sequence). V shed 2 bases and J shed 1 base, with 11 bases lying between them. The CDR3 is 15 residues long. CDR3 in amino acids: CASSLHRATQETQYF. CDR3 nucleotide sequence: TGTGCCAGCAGCTTACACAGGGCTACCCAAGAGACCCAGTACTTC.

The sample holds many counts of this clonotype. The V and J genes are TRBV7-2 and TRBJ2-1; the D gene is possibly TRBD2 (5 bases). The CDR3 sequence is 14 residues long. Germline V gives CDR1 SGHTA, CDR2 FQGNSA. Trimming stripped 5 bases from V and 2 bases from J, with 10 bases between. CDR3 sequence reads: CASSPTGAYNEQFF. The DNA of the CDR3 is TGTGCCAGCAGCCCAACCGGGGCCTACAATGAGCAGTTCTTC.